The clone carrying this TCR beta chain was detected only a few times. The antigen remains undetermined. These data originate in a study of CD8+ T cells in alopecia areata. Study-wide findings and caveats: Researchers reported that TCR sharing among patients proved less clear than in mice, possibly HLA-linked. Resident alphabeta T cells of normal skin are also sequenced in scalp samples. Persistence during tofacitinib was seen for many expanded lesional clones in scalp and blood.

The treatment is: oral pan-JAK inhibitor, 5-10 mg twice daily. The CDR3 has 12 amino acids. V lost 2 bases and J lost 8, with 9 bases in between. Germline CDR1 reads WSHSY; CDR2 reads SAAADI. Isolated RNA was reverse transcribed into cDNA used as the sequencing template. The protocol was immunoSEQ multiplex PCR, while the TCRdb copy is restricted to in-frame clones and leaves out a portion. The profile shows about 190,000 clones, around 64% of them singletons. The sample here was CD4+ T cells sorted from blood, taken at approximately week 49, from a patient treated with tofacitinib. The V call is TRBV10-2, the J call TRBJ1-2, with TRBD1 as a possible D gene (5 bases). The sequence came from a human donor with alopecia areata. The CDR3 sequence is CASSEIQGGYTF. The CDR3 nucleotides read TGCGCCAGCAGTGAGATTCAGGGCGGCTACACCTTC.